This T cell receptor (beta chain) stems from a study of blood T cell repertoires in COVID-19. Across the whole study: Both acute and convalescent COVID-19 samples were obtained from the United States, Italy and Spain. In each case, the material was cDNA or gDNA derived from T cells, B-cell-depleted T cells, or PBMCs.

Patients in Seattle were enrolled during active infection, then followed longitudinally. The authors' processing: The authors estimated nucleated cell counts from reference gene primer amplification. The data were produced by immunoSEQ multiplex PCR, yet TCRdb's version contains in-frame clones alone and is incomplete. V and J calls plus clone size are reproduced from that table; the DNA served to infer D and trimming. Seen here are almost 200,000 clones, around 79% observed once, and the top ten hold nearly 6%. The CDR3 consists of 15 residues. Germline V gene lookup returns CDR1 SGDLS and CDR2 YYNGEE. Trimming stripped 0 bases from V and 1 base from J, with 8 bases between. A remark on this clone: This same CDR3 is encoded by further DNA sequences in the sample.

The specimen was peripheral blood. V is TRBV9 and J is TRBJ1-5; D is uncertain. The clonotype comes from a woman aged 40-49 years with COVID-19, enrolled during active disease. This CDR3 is CASSVGGRSNQPQHF. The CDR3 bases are TGTGCCAGCAGCGTAGGCGGGAGAAGCAATCAGCCCCAGCATTTT.